The 14 T cell receptor beta chains in this list originate from one sample, sequenced in a study of cytomegalovirus exposure and HLA in healthy donors. Primers included in the PCR were 60 Vbeta and 13 Jbeta primers. Clones were read by immunoSEQ multiplex PCR, and TCRdb kept only the in-frame ones, dropping some. The sample consists of 150,000 to 200,000 clones, around 83% of them appearing once. Material: PBMCs. These receptors were taken from a male donor in good health and CMV-seropositive.

V is TRBV28 and J is TRBJ1-5, with TRBD1 as a possible D gene (6 bases). Trimming removed 4 bases at V and 3 bases at J, with 13 bases between. This CDR3 contains 15 residues. Germline CDR1 is MDHEN and CDR2 is SYDVKM. The CDR3 loop reads CASSSYRQVNQPQHF. CDR3 in DNA: TGTGCCAGCAGTTCCTACCGACAGGTCAATCAGCCCCAGCATTTT. Full variable domain (missing parts from reference TRBV28 and TRBJ1-5): DVKVTQSSRYLVKRTGEKVFLECVQDMDHENMFWYRQDPGLGLRLIYFSYDVKMKEKGDIPEGYSVSREKKERFSLILESASTNQTSMYLCASSSYRQVNQPQHFGDGTRLSIL.

The chain carries TRBV13 and TRBJ1-1; D uncertain. V was cut by 6 bases and J by 1 base, with 18 bases left in between. Per the germline V gene, CDR1 is PRHDT and CDR2 is FYEKMQ (reference sequence). The CDR3 covers 16 residues. Here the CDR3 DNA reads TGTGCCAGCAGGCCCGCCTCAGGCATTTCGAACACTGAAGCTTTCTTT. This sequence encodes CASRPASGISNTEAFF.

The chain carries TRBV19 and TRBJ2-3, with 8 bases that match TRBD2. Germline V CDR1 and CDR2: LNHDA, SQIVND (reference sequence). The CDR3 covers 16 residues. Germline trimming cut 3 bases from V and 1 base from J; bases unmatched to any gene: 6. This CDR3 is CASSILAGVGTDTQYF. CDR3 in DNA: TGTGCCAGTAGTATTCTAGCGGGCGTAGGCACAGATACGCAGTATTTT.

The chain carries TRBV30 and TRBJ2-7; TRBD1 matches at 10 bases. CDR1 and CDR2 (germline): GTSNPN, SVGIG (reference sequence). Trimming cost V 3 bases and J 4 bases; bases outside gene matches: 9. This CDR3 has 15 amino acids. In DNA form, the CDR3 reads TGTGCCTGGAGGAAAAGGACAGGGGGTTCGTACGAGCAGTACTTC. It encodes CAWRKRTGGSYEQYF.

The J gene is TRBJ1-1, the V gene TRBV6-5; possible D gene TRBD1, 5 bases. The CDR3 is 16 amino acids. V lost 0 bases and J lost 4, with 15 bases in between. CDR1 MNHEY and CDR2 SVGAGI come from the germline V gene. CDR3 coding DNA: TGTGCCAGCAGTTACTCGCGGTCAGGGTTAGGCACTGAAGCTTTCTTT. Protein product: CASSYSRSGLGTEAFF.

The rearrangement uses TRBV5-1 and TRBJ2-5; D might be TRBD2 (6 bases). The V and J ends lost 5 bases and 3 bases respectively, with 14 bases between them. The CDR3 extends over 14 amino acids. CDR1 is SGHRS and CDR2 is YFSETQ in the germline V gene. Here the CDR3 reads CASRNRLGEETQYF. The CDR3 DNA is TGCGCCAGCAGGAACCGACTAGGTGAAGAGACCCAGTACTTC. The full variable domain, with the rest looked up from reference TRBV5-1 and TRBJ2-5, is KAGVTQTPRYLIKTRGQQVTLSCSPISGHRSVSWYQQTPGQGLQFLFEYFSETQRNKGNFPGRFSGRQFSNSRSEMNVSTLELGDSALYLCASRNRLGEETQYFGPGTRLLVL.

The chain employs TRBV16 and TRBJ1-1, with 7 bases fitting TRBD1. V shed 7 bases and J 3 bases; nucleotides not matched to a gene: 5. This CDR3 is built from 13 residues. CDR1 KGHSY and CDR2 FQNENV come from the germline V gene. The CDR3 bases are TGTGCCAGCAACAATCAGGGGGACACTGAAGCTTTCTTT. Protein: CASNNQGDTEAFF.

This clone has just one count. The CDR3 protein is CASKDSSTNEKLFF. In nucleotides, the CDR3 is TGTGCCAGTAAAGACAGCTCAACTAATGAAAAACTGTTTTTT. J is TRBJ1-4 and V is TRBV2; a possible D gene is TRBD1 (5 bases). The CDR3 runs 14 residues. Germline V gene lookup returns CDR1 SNHLY and CDR2 FYNNEI. V was pared by 9 bases and J by 0 bases, with 11 bases between.

The table lists this clone with a count of one. V usage is TRBV6-6 and J usage is TRBJ2-7; tentative D call: TRBD1 (5 bases). This CDR3 spans 12 amino acids. V dropped 3 bases and J dropped 7 bases, with 10 bases sitting between them. Germline V lookup: CDR1 MNHNY, CDR2 SVGAGI (reference sequence). CDR3 sequence reads: CASSYAGFEQYF. In nucleotides, the CDR3 is TGTGCCAGCAGTTATGCAGGGTTTGAGCAGTACTTC.

The DNA for the CDR3 is TGTGCCACCTCTAGCATTGGCACAGATACGCAGTATTTT. It is translated as CATSSIGTDTQYF. The V and J genes are TRBV10-3 and TRBJ2-3, with D tentatively TRBD2 (5 bases). Trimming removed 10 bases at V and 1 base at J, with 12 bases between. The V gene's germline CDR1 is ENHRY and CDR2 SYGVKD. The CDR3 runs 13 residues.

The chain links TRBV10-2 to TRBJ1-6, with TRBD1 identical over 7 bases. CDR3 size: 13 residues. From germline, CDR1 is WSHSY and CDR2 SAAADI. Trimming at V came to 6 bases and at J to 10 bases, leaving 6 bases not matched to a gene. The CDR3 nucleotides read TGCGCCAGCAGAAATGACAGGGCATCACCCCTCCACTTT. Amino acids: CASRNDRASPLHF.

The chain joins TRBV16 to TRBJ1-2, with 8 bases aligning to TRBD1. The CDR3 extends over 14 amino acids. After removal of 4 bases from V and 5 bases from J, the junction contained 6 bases not matched to a gene. CDR1 and CDR2 from the germline V gene are KGHSY and FQNENV. This CDR3 reads CASSPQQGAYGYTF. Here the CDR3 DNA reads TGTGCCAGCAGCCCTCAGCAGGGGGCGTATGGCTACACCTTC.

The chain is built from TRBV7-8 and TRBJ1-5; 8 positions match TRBD1. From germline, CDR1 is SGHVS and CDR2 FQNEAQ. V was clipped by 2 bases and J by 6 bases; unmatched bases: 3. The CDR3 runs to 14 residues. The CDR3 loop is CASSLTGQGQPQHF. For the CDR3, the DNA is TGTGCCAGCAGCTTAACTGGACAGGGTCAGCCCCAGCATTTT.

The V call is TRBV7-5, the J call TRBJ2-7; the table's D call, TRBD1, has no DNA check behind it. TRBV7-5 is a recognized pseudogene. The CDR3 sequence is 14 residues long. DNA of the CDR3: TGTGTCAGAAGCTTACGCGACAGGGGGTACGAGCAGTACTTC. Amino acid sequence: CVRSLRDRGYEQYF.